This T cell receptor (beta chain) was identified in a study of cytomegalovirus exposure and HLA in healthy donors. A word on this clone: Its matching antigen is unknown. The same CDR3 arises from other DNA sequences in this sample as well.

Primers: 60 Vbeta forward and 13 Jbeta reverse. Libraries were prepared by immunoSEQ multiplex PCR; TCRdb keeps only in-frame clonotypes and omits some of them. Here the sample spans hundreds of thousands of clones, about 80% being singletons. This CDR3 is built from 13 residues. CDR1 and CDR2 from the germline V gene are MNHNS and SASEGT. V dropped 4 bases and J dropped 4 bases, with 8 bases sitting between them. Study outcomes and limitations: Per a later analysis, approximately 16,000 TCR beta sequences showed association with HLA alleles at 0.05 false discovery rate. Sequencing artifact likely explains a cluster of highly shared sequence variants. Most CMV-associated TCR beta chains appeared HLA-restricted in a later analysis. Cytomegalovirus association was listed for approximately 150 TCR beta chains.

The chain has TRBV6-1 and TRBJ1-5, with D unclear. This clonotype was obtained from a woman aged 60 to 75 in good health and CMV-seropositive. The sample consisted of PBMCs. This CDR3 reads CASSGQDNQPQHF. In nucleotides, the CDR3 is TGTGCCAGCAGTGGGCAGGATAATCAGCCCCAGCATTTT.